This paragraph covers one T cell receptor beta chain sequence. The antigen is unknown. This entry comes from a study of cytomegalovirus exposure and HLA in healthy donors. General study points: Productive status was seen about 90% or about 30% of the time for most TCR beta V segments in an earlier analysis. The availability of immune exposure information extended only to CMV serostatus.

This CDR3 has 13 residues. V dropped 6 bases and J dropped 4; count of bases not matched to a gene: 5. Germline loops: CDR1 MNHNS, CDR2 SASEGT. The PCR was carried out with 60 Vbeta primers and 13 Jbeta primers. Only in-frame clones appear in the TCRdb table, and some are missing; sequencing was by immunoSEQ multiplex PCR. The sample holds roughly 150,000 clones; 79% are singletons and the top ten take 6.5%. This sequence originates from a man aged 35 to 55 in good health and CMV-seropositive. The chain combines TRBV6-1 with TRBJ1-1; TRBD1 aligns across 7 bases. Sequenced input: PBMCs. The CDR3 region has the DNA TGTGCCAGCAGCCGGACAGGTCTCACTGAAGCTTTCTTT. Residues: CASSRTGLTEAFF.